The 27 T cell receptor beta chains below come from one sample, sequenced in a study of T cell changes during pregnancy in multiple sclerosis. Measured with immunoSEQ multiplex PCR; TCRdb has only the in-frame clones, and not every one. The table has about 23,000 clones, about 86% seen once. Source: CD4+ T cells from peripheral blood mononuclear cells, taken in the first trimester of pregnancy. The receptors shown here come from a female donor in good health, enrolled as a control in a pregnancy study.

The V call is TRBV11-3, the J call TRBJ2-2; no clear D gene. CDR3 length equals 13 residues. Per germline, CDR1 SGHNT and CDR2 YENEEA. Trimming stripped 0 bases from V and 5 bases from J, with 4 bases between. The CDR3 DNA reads TGTGCCAGCAGCTTAGACGTAACCGGGGAGCTGTTTTTT. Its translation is CASSLDVTGELFF.

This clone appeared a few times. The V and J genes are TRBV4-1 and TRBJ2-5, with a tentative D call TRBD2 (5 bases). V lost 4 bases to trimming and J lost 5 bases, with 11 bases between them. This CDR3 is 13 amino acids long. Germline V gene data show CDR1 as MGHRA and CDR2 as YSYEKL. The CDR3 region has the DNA TGCGCCAGCAGCCGAGGAGGAGTGGAGACCCAGTACTTC. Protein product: CASSRGGVETQYF.

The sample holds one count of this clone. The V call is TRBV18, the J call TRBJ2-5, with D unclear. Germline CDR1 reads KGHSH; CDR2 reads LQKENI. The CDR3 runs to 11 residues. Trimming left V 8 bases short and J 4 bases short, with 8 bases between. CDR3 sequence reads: CASLTRETQYF. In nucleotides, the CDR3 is TGTGCCAGCCTCACCAGAGAGACCCAGTACTTC.

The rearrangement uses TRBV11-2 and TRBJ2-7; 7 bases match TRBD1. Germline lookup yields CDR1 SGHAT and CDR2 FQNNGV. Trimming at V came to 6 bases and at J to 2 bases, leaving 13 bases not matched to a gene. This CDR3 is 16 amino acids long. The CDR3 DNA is TGTGCCAGCAGGAGACTAACAGGGGACCGAACCTACGAGCAGTACTTC. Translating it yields CASRRLTGDRTYEQYF.

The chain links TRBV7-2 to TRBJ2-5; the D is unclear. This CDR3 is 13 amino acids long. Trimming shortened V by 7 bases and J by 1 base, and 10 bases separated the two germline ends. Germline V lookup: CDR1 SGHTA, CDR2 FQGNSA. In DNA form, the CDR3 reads TGTGCCAGCACCTACAGAACCCAAGAGACCCAGTACTTC. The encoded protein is CASTYRTQETQYF.

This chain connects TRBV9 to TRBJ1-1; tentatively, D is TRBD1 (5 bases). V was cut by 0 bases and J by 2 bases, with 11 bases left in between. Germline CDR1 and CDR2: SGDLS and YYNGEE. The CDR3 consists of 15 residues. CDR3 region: CASSVGIGVNTEAFF. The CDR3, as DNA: TGTGCCAGCAGCGTAGGGATAGGGGTTAACACTGAAGCTTTCTTT.

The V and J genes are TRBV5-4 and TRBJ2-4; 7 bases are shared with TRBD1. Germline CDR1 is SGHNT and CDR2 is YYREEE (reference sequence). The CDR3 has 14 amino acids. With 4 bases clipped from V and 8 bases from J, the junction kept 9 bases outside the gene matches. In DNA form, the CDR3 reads TGTGCCAGCAGCCCTAGGGGGCTTGGGGACATTCAGTACTTC. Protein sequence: CASSPRGLGDIQYF.

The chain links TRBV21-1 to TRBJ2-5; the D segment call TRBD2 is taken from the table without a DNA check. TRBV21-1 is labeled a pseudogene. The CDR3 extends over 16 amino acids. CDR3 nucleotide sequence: TGTGCCAGCAGCACCCAAGCGGGGGGGCAGGAGGAGACCCAGTACTTC. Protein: CASSTQAGGQEETQYF.

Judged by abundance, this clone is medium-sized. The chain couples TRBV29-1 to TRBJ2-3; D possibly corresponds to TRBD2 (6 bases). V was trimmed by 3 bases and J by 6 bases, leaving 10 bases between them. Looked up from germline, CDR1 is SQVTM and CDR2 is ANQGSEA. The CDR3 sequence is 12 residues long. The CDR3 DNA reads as TGCAGCGTTGATGCGGGGTTGGATACGCAGTATTTT. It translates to CSVDAGLDTQYF.

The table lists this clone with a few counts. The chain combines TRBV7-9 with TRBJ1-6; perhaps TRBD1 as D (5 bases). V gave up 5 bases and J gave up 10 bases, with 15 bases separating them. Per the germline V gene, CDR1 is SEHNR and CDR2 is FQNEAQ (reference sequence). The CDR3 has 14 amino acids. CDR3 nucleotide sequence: TGTGCCAGCAGCAAGGACACACACACATCACCCCTCCACTTT. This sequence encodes CASSKDTHTSPLHF.

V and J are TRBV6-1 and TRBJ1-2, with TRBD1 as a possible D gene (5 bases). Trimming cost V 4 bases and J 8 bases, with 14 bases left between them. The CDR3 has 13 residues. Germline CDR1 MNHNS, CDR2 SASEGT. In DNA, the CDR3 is TGTGCCAGCAGTGGGGGCAGGGTGGGAGGCTACACCTTC. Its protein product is CASSGGRVGGYTF.

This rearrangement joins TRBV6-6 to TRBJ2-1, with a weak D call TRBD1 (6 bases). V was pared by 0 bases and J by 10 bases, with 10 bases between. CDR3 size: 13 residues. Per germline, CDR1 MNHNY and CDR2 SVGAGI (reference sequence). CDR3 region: CASSYSFRGEQFF. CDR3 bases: TGTGCCAGCAGTTACTCGTTCAGGGGCGAGCAGTTCTTC.

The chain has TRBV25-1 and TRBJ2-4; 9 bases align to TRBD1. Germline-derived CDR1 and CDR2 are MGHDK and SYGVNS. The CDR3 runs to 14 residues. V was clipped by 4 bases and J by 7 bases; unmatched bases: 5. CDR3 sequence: CASSVAGQGNIQYF. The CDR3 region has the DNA TGTGCCAGCAGTGTCGCCGGACAGGGGAACATTCAGTACTTC.

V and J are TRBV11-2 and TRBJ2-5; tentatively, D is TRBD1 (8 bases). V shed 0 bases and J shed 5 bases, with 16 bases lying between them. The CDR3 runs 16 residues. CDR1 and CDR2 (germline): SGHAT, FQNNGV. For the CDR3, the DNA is TGTGCCAGCAGCTTAGAGGGGGGGACAGGAGCCGAGACCCAGTACTTC. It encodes CASSLEGGTGAETQYF. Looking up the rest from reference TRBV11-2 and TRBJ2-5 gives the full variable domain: EAGVAQSPRYKIIEKRQSVAFWCNPISGHATLYWYQQILGQGPKLLIQFQNNGVVDDSQLPKDRFSAERLKGVDSTLKIQPAKLEDSAVYLCASSLEGGTGAETQYFGPGTRLLVL.

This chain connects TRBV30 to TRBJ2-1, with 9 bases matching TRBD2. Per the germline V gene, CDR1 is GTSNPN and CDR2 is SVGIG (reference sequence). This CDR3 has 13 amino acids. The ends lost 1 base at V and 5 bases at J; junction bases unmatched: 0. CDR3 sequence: CAWSGLADNEQFF. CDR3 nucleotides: TGTGCCTGGAGTGGACTAGCGGACAATGAGCAGTTCTTC.

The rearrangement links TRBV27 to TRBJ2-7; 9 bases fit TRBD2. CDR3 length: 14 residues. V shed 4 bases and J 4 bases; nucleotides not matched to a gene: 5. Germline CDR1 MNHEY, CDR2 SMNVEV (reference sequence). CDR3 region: CASSSHSGSYEQYF. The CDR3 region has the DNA TGTGCCAGCAGTTCACATAGCGGGAGTTACGAGCAGTACTTC.

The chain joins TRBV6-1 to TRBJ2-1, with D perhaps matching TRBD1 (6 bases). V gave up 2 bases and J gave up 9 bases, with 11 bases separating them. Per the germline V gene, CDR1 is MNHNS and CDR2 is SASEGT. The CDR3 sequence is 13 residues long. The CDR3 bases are TGTGCCAGCAGTGAAAGCAGGGGCGGTGAGCAGTTCTTC. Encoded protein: CASSESRGGEQFF.

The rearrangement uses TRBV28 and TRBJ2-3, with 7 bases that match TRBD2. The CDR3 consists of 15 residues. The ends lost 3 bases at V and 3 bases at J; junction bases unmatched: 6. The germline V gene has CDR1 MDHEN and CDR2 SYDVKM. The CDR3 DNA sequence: TGTGCCAGCAGTTTTGGCGGGAGAGTAACAGATACGCAGTATTTT. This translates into CASSFGGRVTDTQYF.

DNA of the CDR3: TGTGCCAGCAGCTTAATAGGGCTACCGGGGGGGTCCTACGAGCAGTACTTC. Amino acid sequence: CASSLIGLPGGSYEQYF. V usage is TRBV7-8 and J usage is TRBJ2-7; TRBD2 matches 8 bases. The germline V gene has CDR1 SGHVS and CDR2 FQNEAQ. The CDR3 contains 17 residues. Trimming removed 2 bases from V and 1 base from J; junction bases left unmatched: 10.

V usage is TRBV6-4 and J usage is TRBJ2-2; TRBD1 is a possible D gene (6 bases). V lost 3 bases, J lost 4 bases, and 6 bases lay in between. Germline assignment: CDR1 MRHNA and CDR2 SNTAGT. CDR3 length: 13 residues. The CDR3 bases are TGTGCCAGCAGTGAGGGGGCCACCGGGGAGCTGTTTTTT. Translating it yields CASSEGATGELFF.

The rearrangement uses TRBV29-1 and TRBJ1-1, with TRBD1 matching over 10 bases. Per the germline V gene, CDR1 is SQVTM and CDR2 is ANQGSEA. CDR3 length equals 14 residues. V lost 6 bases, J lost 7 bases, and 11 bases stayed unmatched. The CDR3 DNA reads TGCAGCGTAGACGACAGGGGGCTTGCTGGTGAAGCTTTCTTT. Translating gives CSVDDRGLAGEAFF.

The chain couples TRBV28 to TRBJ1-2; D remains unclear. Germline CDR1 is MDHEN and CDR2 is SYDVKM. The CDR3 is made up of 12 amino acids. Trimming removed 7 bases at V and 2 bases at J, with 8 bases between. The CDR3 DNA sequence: TGTGCCAGCAACGGGGAGAACTATGGCTACACCTTC. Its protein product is CASNGENYGYTF.

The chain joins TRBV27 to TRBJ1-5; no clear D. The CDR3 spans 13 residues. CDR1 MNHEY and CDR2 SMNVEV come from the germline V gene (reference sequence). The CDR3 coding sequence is TGTGCTACCGGGGAGACTCTCAATCAGCCCCAGCATTTT. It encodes CATGETLNQPQHF.

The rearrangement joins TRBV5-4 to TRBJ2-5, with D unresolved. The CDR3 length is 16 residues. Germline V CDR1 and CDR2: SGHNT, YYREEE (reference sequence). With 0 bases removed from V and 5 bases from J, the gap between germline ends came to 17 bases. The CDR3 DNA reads TGTGCCAGCAGCTTGGGAATACGCGCGGTGGAGGAGACCCAGTACTTC. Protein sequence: CASSLGIRAVEETQYF.

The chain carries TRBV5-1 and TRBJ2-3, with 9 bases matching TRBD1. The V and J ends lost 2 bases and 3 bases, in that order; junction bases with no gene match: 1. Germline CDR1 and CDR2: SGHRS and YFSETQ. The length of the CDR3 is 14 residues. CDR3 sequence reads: CASSLQGATDTQYF. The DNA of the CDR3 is TGCGCCAGCAGCTTACAGGGGGCAACAGATACGCAGTATTTT.

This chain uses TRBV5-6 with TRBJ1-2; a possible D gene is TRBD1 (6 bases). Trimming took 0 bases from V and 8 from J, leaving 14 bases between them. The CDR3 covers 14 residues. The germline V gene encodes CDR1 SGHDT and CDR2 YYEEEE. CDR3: CASSLELGALGYTF. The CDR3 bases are TGTGCCAGCAGCTTGGAACTGGGGGCCCTAGGCTACACCTTC.

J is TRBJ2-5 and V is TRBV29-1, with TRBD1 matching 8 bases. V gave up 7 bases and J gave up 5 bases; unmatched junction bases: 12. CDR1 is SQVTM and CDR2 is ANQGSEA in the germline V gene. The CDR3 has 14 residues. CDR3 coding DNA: TGCAGCGCGGCTGTGGACAGGGCATGGGAGACCCAGTACTTC. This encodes CSAAVDRAWETQYF.